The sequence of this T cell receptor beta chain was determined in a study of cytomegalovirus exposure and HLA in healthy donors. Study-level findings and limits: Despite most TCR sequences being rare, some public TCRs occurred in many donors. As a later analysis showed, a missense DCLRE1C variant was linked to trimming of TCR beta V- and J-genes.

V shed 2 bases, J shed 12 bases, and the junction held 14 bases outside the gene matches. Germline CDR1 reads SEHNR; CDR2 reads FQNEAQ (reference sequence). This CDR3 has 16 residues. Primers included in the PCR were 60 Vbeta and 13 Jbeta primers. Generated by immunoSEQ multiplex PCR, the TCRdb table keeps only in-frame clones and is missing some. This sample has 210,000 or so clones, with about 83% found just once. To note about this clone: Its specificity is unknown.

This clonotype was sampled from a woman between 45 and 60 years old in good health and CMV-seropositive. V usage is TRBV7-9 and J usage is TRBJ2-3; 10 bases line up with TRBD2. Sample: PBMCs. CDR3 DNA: TGTGCCAGCAGCTTACTCGCTAGCGGGGGCCCCCTTCATCAGTATTTT. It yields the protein CASSLLASGGPLHQYF.